What follows are 24 T cell receptor beta chains derived from one specimen sequenced in a study of T cell responses to AZD1222 COVID-19 vaccine. Profiled with immunoSEQ multiplex PCR; TCRdb holds only in-frame clones, not every one. This sample has some 170,000 clones, with 88% found just once. The input for sequencing was peripheral blood, taken 28 days after the second AZD1222 dose. All receptors derive from an adult who received the AZD1222 COVID-19 vaccine.

This sequence joins TRBV29-1 and TRBJ2-1; maybe TRBD1 (6 bases). CDR1 is SQVTM and CDR2 is ANQGSEA in the germline V gene. V lost 4 bases to trimming and J lost 8 bases, with 15 bases between them. The CDR3 contains 13 residues. DNA of the CDR3: TGCAGCGTTGTAGGGGGTTACGTGCATGAGCAGTTCTTC. Encoded protein: CSVVGGYVHEQFF.

The chain carries TRBV11-3 and TRBJ1-1, with D tentatively TRBD1 (5 bases). Trimming stripped 2 bases from V and 2 bases from J, with 15 bases between. This CDR3 is 16 amino acids long. Germline CDR1 is SGHNT and CDR2 is YENEEA. The chain's CDR3 is CASSLWRGAGNTEAFF. CDR3 bases: TGTGCCAGCAGCTTATGGAGAGGGGCGGGAAACACTGAAGCTTTCTTT.

CDR3 in DNA: TGTGCCATCAATAGGAGTTATGGCTACACCTTC. Amino acids: CAINRSYGYTF. The chain is built from TRBV10-3 and TRBJ1-2; no clear D gene. The CDR3 is made up of 11 amino acids. Trimming stripped 7 bases from V and 5 bases from J, with 8 bases between. Germline-derived CDR1 and CDR2 are ENHRY and SYGVKD.

The CDR3 spells CASSLVGAYGYTF. The DNA for the CDR3 is TGTGCCAGCAGCTTAGTAGGGGCTTATGGCTACACCTTC. This chain joins TRBV7-9 and TRBJ1-2; possibly TRBD1 for D (5 bases). The V gene lost 1 base and the J gene lost 5 bases, with 8 bases spanning the gap. The V gene's germline CDR1 is SEHNR and CDR2 FQNEAQ (reference sequence). This CDR3 is built from 13 residues.

The sample holds a few counts of this clone. The V call is TRBV30, the J call TRBJ1-1, with no clear D. V shed 0 bases and J shed 7 bases, with 3 bases lying between them. This CDR3 has 10 amino acids. Germline CDR1 is GTSNPN and CDR2 is SVGIG (reference sequence). DNA for the CDR3: TGTGCCTGGAGTGTCAATGAAGCTTTCTTT. Translated, it gives CAWSVNEAFF.

The chain uses TRBV6-1 and TRBJ2-5; D tentatively fits TRBD1 or TRBD2 (6 bases each). The V gene lost 2 bases and the J gene lost 4 bases, with 17 bases spanning the gap. The germline V gene encodes CDR1 MNHNS and CDR2 SASEGT. This CDR3 has 16 residues. The CDR3, as DNA: TGTGCCAGCAGTGAACGGGGGTGGGGGCCTATAGAGACCCAGTACTTC. It codes for CASSERGWGPIETQYF.

The chain links TRBV7-8 to TRBJ2-5; D possibly uses TRBD1 or TRBD2 (6 bases each). The CDR3 is 16 amino acids. Between the trimmed V and J ends, which lost 1 base and 4 bases, there was a span of 16 bases. The germline CDR1 and CDR2 sequences are SGHVS and FQNEAQ. CDR3 sequence: CASSLEGGYTGETQYF. CDR3 bases: TGTGCCAGCAGCTTAGAGGGGGGCTATACGGGAGAGACCCAGTACTTC.

This clone was seen just once. CDR3 nucleotide sequence: TGTGCCAGCAGTCGTCCCGGGTCTGGGAATCAGCCCCAGCATTTT. Translating it yields CASSRPGSGNQPQHF. This chain links TRBV6-2 or TRBV6-3 with TRBJ1-5, with D hard to call. The CDR3 length is 15 residues. Germline loops: CDR1 MNHEY, CDR2 SVGEGT. V lost 5 bases and J lost 4, with 15 bases in between.

This clone was observed a handful of times. V and J are TRBV5-8 and TRBJ1-5, with D unresolved. Trimming stripped 4 bases from V and 4 bases from J, with 15 bases between. CDR3 length equals 15 residues. The germline V gene encodes CDR1 SGHTS and CDR2 YDEGEE. CDR3 loop: CASSQDPGRNQPQHF. The CDR3 DNA reads TGTGCCAGCAGCCAGGACCCGGGCAGGAATCAGCCCCAGCATTTT.

The genes are TRBV15 and TRBJ2-3; the D is unclear. The CDR3 spans 12 residues. Looked up from germline, CDR1 is LNHNV and CDR2 is YYDKDF (reference sequence). Trimming shortened V by 3 bases and J by 11 bases, and 12 bases separated the two germline ends. CDR3 region: CATSSDAMRQYF. The CDR3 nucleotides are TGTGCCACCAGCAGCGACGCGATGAGGCAGTATTTT.

This CDR3 reads CASSLGLADYNEQFF. In DNA, the CDR3 is TGCGCCAGCAGCTTAGGACTAGCGGATTACAATGAGCAGTTCTTC. The chain joins TRBV5-1 to TRBJ2-1, with 10 bases matching TRBD2. Germline assignment: CDR1 SGHRS and CDR2 YFSETQ. J was trimmed by 4 bases and V by 2 bases; bases with no gene match: 3. This CDR3 is built from 15 residues.

The chain combines TRBV3-1 (or the pseudogene TRBV3-2) with TRBJ1-1; no definite D call. Germline-derived CDR1 and CDR2 are LGHDT and YNNKEL (reference sequence). CDR3 length: 16 residues. The ends were cut back, 0 bases at V and 0 bases at J, with 11 bases in the middle. In DNA form, the CDR3 reads TGTGCCAGCAGCCAAGATCAGGTGGCGTTGAACACTGAAGCTTTCTTT. Protein: CASSQDQVALNTEAFF.

This chain connects TRBV5-5 to TRBJ1-2; unclear D gene. Trimming left V 2 bases short and J 7 bases short, with 9 bases between. The CDR3 loop spans 12 amino acids. Germline CDR1 reads SGHKS; CDR2 reads YYEKEE (reference sequence). CDR3 loop: CASSFGRTGYTF. The CDR3 DNA reads as TGTGCCAGCAGCTTCGGGAGAACTGGCTACACCTTC.

The gene calls are TRBV11-2 and TRBJ1-6; 7 nucleotides align to TRBD1. The trim removed 1 base at V and 8 bases at J, leaving 5 bases unmatched. The germline V gene has CDR1 SGHAT and CDR2 FQNNGV. This CDR3 comprises 15 residues. Here the CDR3 reads CASSLVGTEDSPLHF. The CDR3 bases are TGTGCCAGCAGCTTAGTGGGGACAGAGGATTCACCCCTCCACTTT.

The gene calls are TRBV6-5 and TRBJ2-7; D possibly corresponds to TRBD1 (6 bases). V lost 4 bases, J lost 6 bases, and 19 bases lay in between. The CDR3 is made up of 15 amino acids. Germline CDR1 MNHEY, CDR2 SVGAGI. The CDR3 sequence: CASSSRHDRTIEQYF. CDR3 bases: TGTGCCAGCAGTTCCCGACATGACAGGACGATCGAGCAGTACTTC.

The chain links TRBV6-5 to TRBJ1-3; perhaps TRBD1 as D (5 bases). The germline gives CDR1 MNHEY, CDR2 SVGAGI. V was cut by 6 bases and J by 0 bases, with 9 bases left in between. CDR3 length: 14 residues. In DNA, the CDR3 is TGTGCCAGCAGCCCAGGGCCCTCTGGAAACACCATATATTTT. Translation: CASSPGPSGNTIYF.

The CDR3: CSGEGPNEQYF. DNA for the CDR3: TGCAGTGGTGAAGGTCCAAACGAGCAGTACTTC. This rearrangement joins TRBV20-1 to TRBJ2-7; no firm D call. V was pared by 7 bases and J by 5 bases, with 12 bases between. CDR1 and CDR2 from the germline V gene are DFQATT and SNEGSKA (reference sequence). The CDR3 length is 11 residues.

The sample holds a few counts of this clone. J is TRBJ1-1 and V is TRBV6-5; D perhaps matches TRBD1 (6 bases). Germline V gene data show CDR1 as MNHEY and CDR2 as SVGAGI. CDR3 size: 14 residues. Trimming shortened V by 7 bases and J by 2 bases, and 14 bases separated the two germline ends. The CDR3 bases are TGTGCCAGCACCCAGGGGACACTTAACACTGAAGCTTTCTTT. Amino acid sequence: CASTQGTLNTEAFF.

This chain connects TRBV5-1 to TRBJ2-1; unclear D gene. Per the germline V gene, CDR1 is SGHRS and CDR2 is YFSETQ. V was pared by 0 bases and J by 8 bases, with 18 bases between. This CDR3 is built from 16 residues. The CDR3 is CASSLEGWQKSDEQFF. The CDR3 DNA reads as TGCGCCAGCAGCTTGGAAGGCTGGCAAAAGAGCGATGAGCAGTTCTTC.

The chain uses TRBV19 and TRBJ1-4; 7 bases agree with TRBD1. This CDR3 contains 17 residues. With V trimmed by 6 bases and J by 5 bases, 15 bases remained unmatched. CDR1 LNHDA and CDR2 SQIVND come from the germline V gene (reference sequence). The CDR3 sequence: CASRGIIRTGPNEKLFF. In DNA, the CDR3 is TGTGCCAGTAGGGGGATAATCCGGACAGGCCCGAATGAAAAACTGTTTTTT.

J is TRBJ1-5 and V is TRBV7-9, with no clear D. CDR1 and CDR2 (germline): SEHNR, FQNEAQ (reference sequence). V lost 5 bases, J lost 3 bases, and 20 bases lay in between. The CDR3 runs 17 residues. The CDR3 DNA is TGTGCCAGCAGCGATATTACGGGGAAGTCTAACAATCAGCCCCAGCATTTT. As protein: CASSDITGKSNNQPQHF.

V gene TRBV3-1 (or the pseudogene TRBV3-2) combines with J gene TRBJ1-2; D perhaps matches TRBD1 (6 bases). CDR3 length: 12 residues. CDR1 is LGHDT and CDR2 is YNNKEL in the germline V gene (reference sequence). The ends were cut back, 6 bases at V and 7 bases at J, with 12 bases in the middle. The CDR3 reads CASSMGALGYTF. The CDR3 bases are TGTGCCAGCAGTATGGGGGCTCTTGGCTACACCTTC.

The chain couples TRBV4-1 to TRBJ2-1, with TRBD1 as a possible D gene (6 bases). Trimming removed 9 bases from V and 6 bases from J, with 21 bases in between. This CDR3 has 15 residues. Germline assignment: CDR1 MGHRA and CDR2 YSYEKL. The CDR3 DNA reads as TGCGCCAGGGGGCGATGGGCAGGGGCTGGCAATGAGCAGTTCTTC. Translation: CARGRWAGAGNEQFF.

J is TRBJ1-1 and V is TRBV18, with a tentative D call TRBD1 (5 bases). Germline CDR1 KGHSH, CDR2 LQKENI. The CDR3 covers 15 residues. V was cut by 3 bases and J by 1 base, with 12 bases left in between. CDR3 amino acids: CASSPTVGGNTEAFF. For the CDR3, the DNA is TGTGCCAGCTCACCCACAGTGGGGGGGAACACTGAAGCTTTCTTT.